The next 32 T cell receptor beta chains were all read from a single sample in a study of patients and donors after allogeneic stem cell transplantation. TCRdb called the RT-PCR reads again in MiXCR, with one record for every CDR3 protein. The sample yields around 150,000 distinct CDR3 sequences, about 36% seen once. Sequenced material: blood, either unsorted or a sorted T cell fraction (not recorded which). The receptor set was obtained from a human donor who was either an allogeneic HSCT recipient or a stem cell or donor lymphocyte infusion donor (not recorded which). It is not recorded whose cells these are; they may come from a transplant donor.

The chain couples TRBV12-3 or TRBV12-4 to TRBJ1-1; TRBD1 matches at 7 bases. This CDR3 has 14 amino acids. J gave up 5 bases and V 3 bases, and 6 bases lay outside the gene matches. The CDR3 here is CASSFTTQGTEAFF. The CDR3 DNA reads as TGTGCCAGCAGTTTCACCACACAGGGGACTGAAGCTTTCTTT.

This clonotype was seen only a few times. The chain employs TRBV4-2 and TRBJ1-2, with D maybe TRBD1 (5 bases). V was clipped by 4 bases and J by 4 bases, with 13 bases between them. The CDR3 is 14 amino acids. Looked up from germline, CDR1 is LGHNA and CDR2 is YNFKEQ. The CDR3 spells CASSLDSVPYGYTF. CDR3 nucleotide sequence: TGTGCCAGCAGCCTCGACAGTGTTCCCTATGGCTACACCTTC.

The rearrangement links TRBV10-3 to TRBJ1-6, with 9 bases aligning to TRBD1. The CDR3 has 16 amino acids. CDR1 is ENHRY, CDR2 SYGVKD, per germline. V lost 6 bases and J lost 0; bases outside the gene matches: 3. CDR3 nucleotides: TGTGCCATCAGGGGACAGGGAAGCTCCTATAATTCACCCCTCCACTTT. It specifies CAIRGQGSSYNSPLHF.

This chain uses TRBV4-3 with TRBJ2-5; tentative D call: TRBD2 (7 bases). Germline CDR1 is LGHNA and CDR2 is YSLEER. V lost 0 bases, J lost 1 base, and 21 bases lay in between. This CDR3 has 19 residues. CDR3 coding DNA: TGCGCCAGCAGCCAAGAGAATGCAGGGGCGGGGGACATCCAAGAGACCCAGTACTTC. This sequence encodes CASSQENAGAGDIQETQYF.

The CDR3 here is CASSLGPGVGQPQHF. For the CDR3, the DNA is TGTGCCAGCAGCTTAGGCCCAGGGGTAGGGCAGCCCCAGCATTTT. The chain employs TRBV11-2 and TRBJ1-5; TRBD1 might be the D (6 bases). With 1 base removed from V and 7 bases from J, the gap between germline ends came to 14 bases. The CDR3 extends over 15 amino acids. Germline V gives CDR1 SGHAT, CDR2 FQNNGV.

V usage is TRBV7-2 and J usage is TRBJ1-4; no clear D. Germline-derived CDR1 and CDR2 are SGHTA and FQGNSA. Trimming took off 4 bases at V and 3 bases at J, with 15 bases between the two ends. CDR3 length equals 16 residues. The CDR3 region has the DNA TGTGCCAGCAGCTCTGGGTCAGAGTGGGCTAATGAAAAACTGTTTTTT. Amino acid sequence: CASSSGSEWANEKLFF.

V usage is TRBV12-3 or TRBV12-4 and J usage is TRBJ1-4; TRBD1 matches 10 bases. The trim removed 6 bases at V and 7 bases at J, leaving 8 bases unmatched. The CDR3 sequence is 15 residues long. CDR3 in amino acids: CASSRRQGASEKLFF. CDR3 nucleotide sequence: TGTGCCAGCAGCCGACGACAGGGGGCGAGTGAAAAACTGTTTTTT.

This chain links TRBV28 with TRBJ1-5; 12 bases line up with TRBD1. Germline V gene sequence: CDR1 MDHEN, CDR2 SYDVKM. V lost 7 bases and J lost 6; bases outside the gene matches: 7. CDR3 length: 15 residues. The chain's CDR3 is CASNFGDRGPQPQHF. The CDR3 DNA reads as TGTGCCAGCAACTTCGGGGACAGGGGGCCTCAGCCCCAGCATTTT.

This clonotype was seen only a few times. The chain combines TRBV7-9 with TRBJ1-2; possibly TRBD1 for D (5 bases). This CDR3 is built from 15 residues. Germline V gene sequence: CDR1 SEHNR, CDR2 FQNEAQ (reference sequence). The V end lost 1 base, the J end lost 6 bases, and 15 bases lay between the germline ends. CDR3 DNA sequence: TGTGCCAGCAGCTTAGGAGGTCCAGGGATGGATGGCTACACCTTC. Translated: CASSLGGPGMDGYTF.

The chain uses TRBV6-2 or TRBV6-3 and TRBJ1-5, with D unresolved. Deletions cut 5 bases from V and 1 base from J, with 6 bases between. Germline V gene sequence: CDR1 MNHEY, CDR2 SVGEGT. The CDR3 has 13 amino acids. The DNA for the CDR3 is TGTGCCAGCAGTATATGGAGCAATCAGCCCCAGCATTTT. This gives the protein CASSIWSNQPQHF.

The V gene is TRBV20-1, the J gene TRBJ2-3; D may be TRBD1 (6 bases). Germline assignment: CDR1 DFQATT and CDR2 SNEGSKA (reference sequence). V lost 2 bases and J lost 9, with 6 bases in between. There are 10 residues in the CDR3. The CDR3 DNA reads as TGCAGTGCTAGAACAGGGACGCAGTATTTT. It codes for CSARTGTQYF.

Note on this clonotype: Because it lacks the conserved phenylalanine or tryptophan at the end, this CDR3 is likely a read error. The J gene is TRBJ1-2, the V gene TRBV5-1; D might be TRBD1 (6 bases). The CDR3 is made up of 14 amino acids. Germline CDR1 SGHRS, CDR2 YFSETQ. V lost 4 bases, J lost 8 bases, and 18 bases lay in between. The CDR3 loop is CASSGNRELGGYTL. The CDR3 bases are TGCGCCAGCAGCGGAAACAGGGAACTTGGCGGCTACACCTTA.

This chain links TRBV13 with TRBJ1-6; D is ambiguous. CDR3 length: 18 residues. V gave up 3 bases and J gave up 0 bases, with 15 bases separating them. CDR1 is PRHDT, CDR2 FYEKMQ, per germline (reference sequence). In nucleotides, the CDR3 is TGTGCCAGCAGCTTCTTTGGGGATCTATCCTCCTATAATTCACCCCTCCACTTT. The encoded protein is CASSFFGDLSSYNSPLHF.

A remark on this clonotype: The junction and the germline gene differ at one end; a read error may be behind it. CDR3 protein: CASSAGTRQETQYF. In nucleotides, the CDR3 is TGTGCTAGCAGCGCCGGGACACGCCAAGAGACCCAGTACTTC. The rearrangement uses TRBV7-7 and TRBJ2-5; possibly TRBD1 for D (6 bases). The germline CDR1 and CDR2 sequences are SSHAT and FNYEAQ (reference sequence). This CDR3 contains 14 residues.

The chain links TRBV12-3 or TRBV12-4 to TRBJ2-5; D is perhaps TRBD2 (6 bases). V lost 3 bases to trimming and J lost 7 bases, with 9 bases between them. The CDR3 consists of 12 residues. This chain's CDR3 is CASSLGGATQYF. CDR3 DNA sequence: TGTGCCAGCAGTTTGGGGGGTGCGACCCAGTACTTC.

The rearrangement uses TRBV7-9 and TRBJ2-5; D not resolved. Germline lookup yields CDR1 SEHNR and CDR2 FQNEAQ (reference sequence). The CDR3 covers 14 residues. V was clipped by 5 bases and J by 4 bases, with 14 bases between them. The CDR3: CASSSRIGPETQYF. CDR3 bases: TGTGCCAGCAGCAGCCGTATAGGGCCAGAGACCCAGTACTTC.

The genes are TRBV5-5 and TRBJ2-7, with TRBD2 matching 10 bases. This CDR3 contains 15 residues. CDR1 SGHKS and CDR2 YYEKEE come from the germline V gene (reference sequence). V shed 3 bases and J 1 base; nucleotides not matched to a gene: 4. CDR3 DNA: TGTGCCAGCAGCTCAAATAGCGGGGGGTCCTACGAGCAGTACTTC. Encoded protein: CASSSNSGGSYEQYF.

This clonotype has more than one count but fewer than ten. The rearrangement links TRBV5-1 to TRBJ1-1, with D perhaps matching TRBD1 (5 bases). Trimming pared 1 base from V and 1 base from J, leaving 8 bases between. This CDR3 is built from 14 residues. Germline loops: CDR1 SGHRS, CDR2 YFSETQ. Here the CDR3 reads CASSLRDANTEAFF. CDR3 in DNA: TGCGCCAGCAGCTTGCGGGACGCGAACACTGAAGCTTTCTTT.

This clonotype was detected only a few times. The chain employs TRBV29-1 and TRBJ1-1; D is uncertain. The V gene lost 6 bases and the J gene lost 0 bases, with 14 bases spanning the gap. Germline V CDR1 and CDR2: SQVTM, ANQGSEA. The CDR3 totals 14 residues. CDR3 protein: CSVLGRLMNTEAFF. As DNA, the CDR3 is TGCAGCGTCCTAGGACGGTTAATGAACACTGAAGCTTTCTTT.

The chain combines TRBV12-3 or TRBV12-4 with TRBJ1-6; no definite D call. The CDR3 is 12 residues long. Trimming pared 5 bases from V and 10 bases from J, leaving 9 bases between. CDR3 amino acids: CASSNIGSPLHF. In DNA, the CDR3 is TGTGCCAGCAGTAACATCGGGTCACCCCTCCACTTT.

The chain joins TRBV7-2 to TRBJ2-3; weak D call: TRBD1 (5 bases). Per germline, CDR1 SGHTA and CDR2 FQGNSA. Trimming left V 5 bases short and J 1 base short, with 10 bases between. CDR3 length: 14 residues. The CDR3, as DNA: TGTGCCAGCAGCCTCCCCAGGGGCACAGATACGCAGTATTTT. Translation: CASSLPRGTDTQYF.

This clonotype was counted at least ten times. The rearrangement uses TRBV12-3 or TRBV12-4 and TRBJ1-1; no clear D gene. V lost 6 bases to trimming and J lost 5 bases, with 10 bases between them. The CDR3 has 12 amino acids. CDR3 bases: TGTGCCAGCAGCCCCTGGAGTACTGAAGCTTTCTTT. It is translated as CASSPWSTEAFF.

This clonotype has only one observation. The chain combines TRBV3-1 with TRBJ1-2; 9 bases map to TRBD1. After removal of 4 bases from V and 4 bases from J, the junction contained 7 bases not matched to a gene. Germline V gene sequence: CDR1 LGHDT, CDR2 YNNKEL (reference sequence). The CDR3 spans 15 residues. CDR3 sequence reads: CASSPSGQGSYGYTF. The CDR3 nucleotides are TGTGCCAGCAGCCCCTCGGGACAGGGAAGCTATGGCTACACCTTC.

Ten or more counts support this clonotype. This chain links TRBV6-5 with TRBJ1-2; the D gene is possibly TRBD1 (6 bases). The CDR3 covers 19 residues. V shed 4 bases and J shed 0 bases, with 24 bases lying between them. Germline V CDR1 and CDR2: MNHEY, SVGAGI. For the CDR3, the DNA is TGTGCCAGCAGTTGGGCCCAGATTCAAAAGGACAGAGCTAACTATGGCTACACCTTC. It is translated as CASSWAQIQKDRANYGYTF.

This chain connects TRBV12-3 or TRBV12-4 to TRBJ1-6; D remains unclear. CDR3 length equals 16 residues. The V gene lost 3 bases and the J gene lost 0 bases, with 9 bases spanning the gap. The CDR3 reads CASSLGASSYNSPLHF. In DNA form, the CDR3 reads TGTGCCAGCAGTTTGGGTGCTAGCTCCTATAATTCACCCCTCCACTTT.

In this sample, this clonotype turned up many times. This CDR3 is CASSASSYNSPLHF. Written as DNA, the CDR3 is TGTGCCAGCAGTGCAAGCTCCTATAATTCACCCCTCCACTTT. The V and J genes are TRBV6-5 and TRBJ1-6; no firm D call. The CDR3 has 14 residues. Germline CDR1 is MNHEY and CDR2 is SVGAGI. V dropped 5 bases and J dropped 0 bases, with 5 bases sitting between them.

The chain couples TRBV6-5 to TRBJ1-3; D not resolved. CDR3 length: 14 amino acids. Germline loops: CDR1 MNHEY, CDR2 SVGAGI. V gave up 2 bases and J gave up 1 base, with 6 bases separating them. The DNA for the CDR3 is TGTGCCAGCAGTTACAGGGTTTCTGGAAACACCATATATTTT. This translates into CASSYRVSGNTIYF.

This clonotype has more than one count but fewer than ten. The gene calls are TRBV7-2 and TRBJ1-2, with D hard to call. The CDR3 has 13 residues. V lost 2 bases and J lost 2, with 6 bases in between. From germline, CDR1 is SGHTA and CDR2 FQGNSA. The DNA of the CDR3 is TGTGCCAGCAGCTTACCGGCAAACTATGGCTACACCTTC. As protein: CASSLPANYGYTF.

The rearrangement links TRBV5-1 to TRBJ1-1; D ambiguous. This CDR3 is 14 amino acids long. The germline V gene has CDR1 SGHRS and CDR2 YFSETQ. With 4 bases removed from V and 2 bases from J, the gap between germline ends came to 12 bases. This CDR3 is CASSHPPDNTEAFF. The CDR3 DNA reads TGCGCCAGCAGCCATCCCCCTGATAACACTGAAGCTTTCTTT.

V usage is TRBV5-1 and J usage is TRBJ1-2; 10 nucleotides agree with TRBD1. The V and J ends lost 4 bases and 1 base, in that order; junction bases with no gene match: 7. Germline V gene data show CDR1 as SGHRS and CDR2 as YFSETQ. The CDR3 extends over 16 amino acids. The CDR3 region has the DNA TGCGCCAGCAGCCAAGGGACAGGGGCTTTTAACTATGGCTACACCTTC. It is translated as CASSQGTGAFNYGYTF.

In its sample, this clonotype was seen many times. V and J are TRBV28 and TRBJ1-1; D is unclear. Per the germline V gene, CDR1 is MDHEN and CDR2 is SYDVKM. The CDR3 is 12 amino acids. V was cut by 3 bases and J by 3 bases, with 5 bases left in between. The chain's CDR3 is CASSFWDTEAFF. CDR3 sequence (DNA): TGTGCCAGCAGTTTTTGGGACACTGAAGCTTTCTTT.

The chain combines TRBV25-1 with TRBJ1-1, with D possibly being TRBD1 (5 bases). The germline V gene encodes CDR1 MGHDK and CDR2 SYGVNS. CDR3 length: 13 residues. Trimming removed 3 bases from V and 5 bases from J, with 10 bases in between. CDR3 sequence reads: CASSDRDRTEAFF. The CDR3 DNA sequence: TGTGCCAGCAGTGACAGGGATCGGACTGAAGCTTTCTTT.